This T cell receptor (beta chain) was found in a study of shared clonotypes between healthy human individuals. In the study overall: Every donor yielded three CD4 naive, three CD4 memory, two CD8 naive and one CD8 memory plate. Overall study results and limits: A reduction in generation probabilities was seen for non-shared clonotypes relative to those shared by all four donors.

Points on this clone: Its antigen is unknown.

Clones were sequenced by immunoSEQ multiplex PCR, and TCRdb holds only the in-frame ones, with some missing. The sample carries about 2.5 million clones, 92% recorded once. Sequenced sample: naive CD4+ T cells from PBMCs. Noted subset: CD45RA+ positively selected. This clonotype was sampled from a man aged 18 to 29 in good health. Some clones in this sample may be carry-over from other donors' samples.

CDR3 sequence reads: CASSYRRQSYGYTF. The CDR3 bases are TGTGCCAGCAGTTACCGCCGACAGTCCTATGGCTACACCTTC. This rearrangement joins TRBV6-5 to TRBJ1-2; weak D call: TRBD1 (5 bases). The ends were cut back, 2 bases at V and 4 bases at J, with 11 bases in the middle. This CDR3 spans 14 amino acids. The germline V gene encodes CDR1 MNHEY and CDR2 SVGAGI.